A single sample gave rise to the 11 T cell receptor beta chains below, sequenced in a study of blood T cell repertoires in COVID-19. Sequenced by immunoSEQ multiplex PCR; TCRdb stores in-frame clones only, minus some. The sample carries fewer than 700,000 clones, approximately 91% recorded once. Input material: peripheral blood. These receptor sequences come from a woman aged 50 to 65 with COVID-19, enrolled during active disease.

The chain recombines TRBV6-5 with TRBJ1-1; a possible D gene is TRBD1 (6 bases). Trimming cost V 5 bases and J 4 bases, with 17 bases left between them. Germline V gene data show CDR1 as MNHEY and CDR2 as SVGAGI. CDR3 length equals 15 residues. CDR3: CASSRITGIATEAFF. CDR3 sequence (DNA): TGTGCCAGCAGTAGAATTACAGGGATTGCCACTGAAGCTTTCTTT.

This chain connects TRBV5-8 to TRBJ1-5; 8 bases line up with TRBD1. The CDR3 is made up of 17 amino acids. The V and J ends lost 3 bases and 0 bases, in that order; junction bases with no gene match: 8. Germline V lookup: CDR1 SGHTS, CDR2 YDEGEE. The CDR3 DNA sequence: TGTGCCAGCAGCTGGGGGACAGGACGCATTAGCAATCAGCCCCAGCATTTT. It codes for CASSWGTGRISNQPQHF.

The CDR3 here is CASSPGDGGEAFF. For the CDR3, the DNA is TGTGCCAGCTCACCAGGGGATGGAGGTGAAGCTTTCTTT. This chain joins TRBV18 and TRBJ1-1; D unresolved. With 2 bases removed from V and 7 bases from J, the gap between germline ends came to 11 bases. Germline lookup yields CDR1 KGHSH and CDR2 LQKENI. CDR3 length equals 13 residues.

The chain joins TRBV19 to TRBJ2-3; perhaps TRBD1 as D (6 bases). Germline-derived CDR1 and CDR2 are LNHDA and SQIVND (reference sequence). CDR3 length: 13 residues. V was pared by 6 bases and J by 6 bases, with 13 bases between. CDR3 DNA sequence: TGTGCCAGTAGCTGGAACCAGGGGGATACGCAGTATTTT. Translation gives CASSWNQGDTQYF.

Remarks on this clone: Other DNA variants within this sample encode the same CDR3. This chain links TRBV3-1 (or the pseudogene TRBV3-2) with TRBJ1-1; no clear D. The germline V gene encodes CDR1 LGHDT and CDR2 YNNKEL (reference sequence). CDR3 length equals 11 residues. The ends were cut back, 0 bases at V and 8 bases at J, with 4 bases in the middle. CDR3 protein: CASSQDREAFF. The CDR3 DNA reads TGTGCCAGCAGCCAAGACCGGGAAGCTTTCTTT.

V is TRBV10-2 and J is TRBJ2-2, with 8 positions matching TRBD1. The V gene end was trimmed by 8 bases and the J gene end by 6 bases; junction bases not matched to a gene: 2. The CDR3 runs 12 residues. The germline V gene has CDR1 WSHSY and CDR2 SAAADI. CDR3: CASSTGAGELFF. CDR3 DNA: TGCGCCAGCTCGACAGGGGCCGGGGAGCTGTTTTTT.

The chain joins TRBV12-5 to TRBJ2-7; maybe TRBD2 (5 bases). This CDR3 is built from 13 residues. Trimming removed 7 bases from V and 3 bases from J, with 13 bases in between. Germline V gene lookup returns CDR1 LGHNT and CDR2 FRNRAP. The CDR3, as DNA: TGTGCTAGTGCCCTTGGTCGGGACTACGAGCAGTACTTC. Protein: CASALGRDYEQYF.

This chain connects TRBV28 to TRBJ2-4; D is possibly TRBD2 (5 bases). Trimming pared 6 bases from V and 2 bases from J, leaving 11 bases between. The CDR3 extends over 14 amino acids. The germline V gene encodes CDR1 MDHEN and CDR2 SYDVKM. CDR3 protein: CASSSGGTKNIQYF. DNA of the CDR3: TGTGCCAGCAGCTCAGGAGGAACCAAAAACATTCAGTACTTC. Drawing the rest from reference TRBV28 and TRBJ2-4, the complete variable domain is DVKVTQSSRYLVKRTGEKVFLECVQDMDHENMFWYRQDPGLGLRLIYFSYDVKMKEKGDIPEGYSVSREKKERFSLILESASTNQTSMYLCASSSGGTKNIQYFGAGTRLSVL.

The CDR3 reads CASSGQGFDQPQHF. In DNA form, the CDR3 reads TGTGCCAGTAGTGGACAGGGGTTCGACCAGCCCCAGCATTTT. The chain employs TRBV19 and TRBJ1-5; 9 nucleotides match TRBD1. The CDR3 extends over 14 amino acids. Trimming took 5 bases from V and 7 from J; bases not matched to a gene: 6. Looked up from germline, CDR1 is LNHDA and CDR2 is SQIVND (reference sequence).

This clone was recorded once. The rearrangement links TRBV21-1 to TRBJ2-5; the tabulated D call, TRBD1, remains unverified against the DNA. TRBV21-1 is noted as a pseudogene. The CDR3 has 13 residues. The chain's CDR3 is CASSKRQKETQYF. In DNA form, the CDR3 reads TGTGCCAGCAGCAAACGTCAGAAAGAGACCCAGTACTTC.

The V gene is TRBV2, the J gene TRBJ2-5; 12 bases are a match to TRBD2. Losses at the gene ends were 6 bases for V and 1 base for J; bases not matched to a gene: 3. The germline V gene encodes CDR1 SNHLY and CDR2 FYNNEI. The CDR3 is made up of 15 amino acids. CDR3 bases: TGTGCCAGCAGGGGACTAGCGGGTAGCCAAGAGACCCAGTACTTC. It specifies CASRGLAGSQETQYF.